This T cell receptor beta chain was captured by sequencing in a study of blood T cell repertoires in COVID-19. Original processing notes: Amplification with reference gene primers provided the estimates of nucleated cell counts. Libraries were prepared by immunoSEQ multiplex PCR; TCRdb keeps only in-frame clonotypes and omits some of them. V, J and clone size are taken as reported in that table, and D and trimming were inferred from the DNA itself. The sample yields about 50,000 clones, roughly 82% seen once. The junction had 7 bases not matched to a gene; V was cut back by 3 bases and J by 4 bases. This CDR3 is 14 amino acids long. Germline V CDR1 and CDR2: GTSNPN, SVGIG (reference sequence).

This TCR was recovered from a human donor in a cohort sampled during active COVID-19. The V and J genes are TRBV30 and TRBJ1-2; 8 bases align to TRBD1. Sequences were obtained from peripheral blood. CDR3 nucleotides: TGTGCCTGGAGCCGTCCCGACAGGGGCTATGGCTACACCTTC. Translated: CAWSRPDRGYGYTF. Looking up the rest from reference TRBV30 and TRBJ1-2 gives the full variable domain: SQTIHQWPATLVQPVGSPLSLECTVEGTSNPNLYWYRQAAGRGLQLLFYSVGIGQISSEVPQNLSASRPQDRQFILSSKKLLLSDSGFYLCAWSRPDRGYGYTFGSGTRLTVV.